One and the same sample provided the 17 T cell receptor beta chains below, sequenced in a study of CD8+ T cells in alopecia areata. Cells from pooled cutaneous lymph nodes were sorted by CD4, CD8alpha, NKG2D, NKG2ACE and other markers. RNA, once extracted, was reverse transcribed into cDNA for use as the sequencing template. Profiling relied on immunoSEQ multiplex PCR, and the TCRdb table lists in-frame clones only, not all of them. Sampling found approximately 300,000 clones, none seen once. Source material: CD4+ T cells sorted from a lymph node. These TCRs come from a C3H/HeJ mouse with alopecia areata. The mouse line has the MHC haplotype H2-k.

Comments on this clone: Gene names and germline refer to mouse. With the read ending 4 residues before the CDR3 end, the germline J gene is used to fill in that end. The J gene is TRBJ2-7, the V gene TRBV13-2; D possibly corresponds to TRBD2 (5 bases). The CDR3 sequence is 15 residues long. In germline, CDR1 is NNHNN, CDR2 SYGAGS (reference sequence). V lost 0 bases, J lost 0 bases, and 10 bases lay in between. CDR3 DNA, as far as it was read: TGTGCCAGCGGTGATGTGGGGTCCAGCTCCTAT. It is translated as CASGDVGSSSY. The whole CDR3 region reads CASGDVGSSSYEQYF.

Worth noting for this clone: Gene names are the mouse ones. The read terminates 4 residues before the CDR3 end, so the remaining end is supplied by the germline J gene. Other DNA sequences within the sample encode an identical CDR3. This rearrangement joins TRBV13-2 to TRBJ2-2; D possibly corresponds to TRBD2 (7 bases). This CDR3 comprises 16 residues. The V gene's germline CDR1 is NNHNN and CDR2 SYGAGS (reference sequence). V was pared by 0 bases and J by 2 bases, with 11 bases between. The CDR3 loop reads CASGDDWGANTGQLYF. Incomplete CDR3 DNA: TGTGCCAGCGGTGATGATTGGGGGGCCAACACCGGG.

This clone was seen a handful of times. Mouse gene names apply. Other nucleotide sequences in the sample specify the same CDR3. Partial CDR3 DNA: TGTGCCAGCAGTGGGGGACAGGGATCAAACACCGGG. Its protein product is CASSGGQGSNTG. The full CDR3 sequence reads CASSGGQGSNTGQLYF. The chain carries TRBV13-1 and TRBJ2-2; 9 nucleotides agree with TRBD1. The read ends 4 residues before the CDR3 terminus; that terminus is restored from the germline J gene. The junction had 3 bases not matched to a gene; V was cut back by 3 bases and J by 0 bases. Germline-derived CDR1 and CDR2 are NSHNY and SYGAGN. The CDR3 runs to 16 residues.

With respect to this clone: The gene names given are mouse names. From the germline J gene comes the end of the CDR3, since the read stops 4 residues before it. Within the sample, other DNA sequences also encode this same CDR3. The rearrangement joins TRBV13-1 to TRBJ1-2, with a weak D call TRBD1 (6 bases). The CDR3 has 13 amino acids. V was trimmed by 5 bases and J by 2 bases, leaving 10 bases between them. Looked up from germline, CDR1 is NSHNY and CDR2 is SYGAGN. The CDR3 sequence is CASRPTGNSDYTF. Partial CDR3 DNA: TGTGCCAGCAGGCCTACAGGGAACTCC.

For this clone: Gene names denote mouse genes. The CDR3 end falls 4 residues outside the read, so it is completed with the germline J gene. The sample carries other DNA sequences with the same CDR3. The chain uses TRBV5 and TRBJ2-3, with 7 nucleotides matching TRBD2. Trimming cost V 1 base and J 1 base; bases outside gene matches: 2. Per the germline V gene, CDR1 is LGHNA and CDR2 is YNLKQL (reference sequence). CDR3 size: 15 residues. The CDR3 here is CASSQGGTGAETLYF. The CDR3 bases that were read are TGTGCCAGCAGCCAAGGGGGGACTGGTGCAGAA.

Note on this clone: Gene names refer to mouse genes. The read is 4 residues too short to cover the CDR3 end, so that end is filled in from the germline J gene. This chain links TRBV1 with TRBJ2-3; D is unclear. Between the trimmed V and J ends, which lost 5 bases and 1 base, there was a span of 4 bases. Looked up from germline, CDR1 is NSQYPW and CDR2 is LRSPGD (reference sequence). CDR3 length equals 12 residues. The DNA read from the CDR3 is TGCACCTGCAGTCTTCGTGCAGAA. Its protein product is CTCSLRAE. The full CDR3 reads CTCSLRAETLYF.

This clone has more than one count but fewer than ten. Mouse germline and gene names are used. The CDR3 end is not reached by the read, which stops 4 residues before it; the germline J gene fills it in. The chain combines TRBV1 with TRBJ2-1, with 7 bases identical to TRBD1. V shed 0 bases, J shed 4 bases, and the junction held 3 bases outside the gene matches. This CDR3 contains 15 residues. The germline V gene has CDR1 NSQYPW and CDR2 LRSPGD (reference sequence). The sequenced CDR3 bases are TGCACCTGCAGTGCAGATATCAGGGGGTATGCT. Translating gives CTCSADIRGYA. The entire CDR3 protein reads CTCSADIRGYAEQFF.

As concerns this clone: Gene labels here are mouse ones. The read comes to an end 4 residues before the CDR3 does, leaving the germline J gene to fill in the end. The rearrangement links TRBV19 to TRBJ2-2; 10 nucleotides match TRBD2. V dropped 4 bases and J dropped 4; count of bases not matched to a gene: 7. Germline-derived CDR1 and CDR2 are FNHDT and SITEND (reference sequence). This CDR3 spans 16 amino acids. The CDR3 is CASSAWGGGGTGQLYF. The sequenced CDR3 bases are TGTGCCAGCAGTGCCTGGGGGGGCGGGGGCACCGGG.

A note on this clone: Gene names are the mouse ones. The CDR3 goes on 4 residues after the read ends, and that part is filled in from the germline J gene. The chain has TRBV1 and TRBJ2-4; 8 bases are shared with TRBD2. The CDR3 is 16 amino acids. V trimming: 3 bases; J trimming: 1 base; junction bases outside the gene matches: 6. CDR1 is NSQYPW, CDR2 LRSPGD, per germline (reference sequence). CDR3 DNA, as far as it was read: TGCACCTGCAGTGCGGGACTGGCCCGTGGTCAAAAC. Protein: CTCSAGLARGQN. The full CDR3 protein reads CTCSAGLARGQNTLYF.

This clone has just a few counts. The gene symbols are mouse symbols. The read ends 4 residues early relative to the CDR3; the germline J gene fills the gap. The chain carries TRBV13-2 and TRBJ2-1; the D is unclear. The CDR3 covers 14 residues. Germline assignment: CDR1 NNHNN and CDR2 SYGAGS (reference sequence). Trimming stripped 1 base from V and 1 base from J, with 6 bases between. CDR3 amino acids: CASGDTKNYAEQFF. CDR3 bases read: TGTGCCAGCGGTGATACAAAAAACTATGCT.

Worth noting for this clone: Mouse gene names apply. The missing CDR3 end, 4 residues past where the read stops, is filled in from the germline J gene. The chain joins TRBV13-1 to TRBJ1-1; D might be TRBD1 (5 bases). Germline V gene data show CDR1 as NSHNY and CDR2 as SYGAGN. The CDR3 extends over 16 amino acids. The germline V and J ends were trimmed by 1 base and 0 bases, with 13 bases remaining between them. The sequenced CDR3 bases are TGTGCCAGCAGTGATTTGGGGGGGTCTGCAAACACA. Its translation is CASSDLGGSANT. The CDR3 reads in full as CASSDLGGSANTEVFF.

This clone was found a few times. Gene and germline names: mouse. The CDR3: CASCTFSGEEVFF. The sequenced CDR3 bases are TGTGCCAGCTGCACATTCTCAGGGGAA. The rearrangement joins TRBV19 to TRBJ1-1; weak D call: TRBD1 (6 bases). The read is 4 residues too short to cover the CDR3 end, so that end is filled in from the germline J gene. Germline CDR1 and CDR2: FNHDT and SITEND (reference sequence). The CDR3 spans 13 residues.

About this clone: All gene names here are mouse names. The read terminates 4 residues before the CDR3 end, so the remaining end is supplied by the germline J gene. In the same sample, other DNA sequences code for this CDR3. This chain connects TRBV13-1 to TRBJ2-1; 11 bases map to TRBD2. Germline V gene data show CDR1 as NSHNY and CDR2 as SYGAGN. This CDR3 has 16 amino acids. The V gene end was trimmed by 5 bases and the J gene end by 0 bases; junction bases not matched to a gene: 4. The part of the CDR3 DNA that was read is TGTGCCAGCAGGGCCGGGACTGGGGGTAACTATGCT. It yields the protein CASRAGTGGNYA. The whole CDR3 protein is CASRAGTGGNYAEQFF.

Comments on this clone: Gene names refer to mouse genes. The sequenced fragment ends 4 residues before the CDR3 boundary, so the rest is inferred from the germline J gene. Distinct nucleotide sequences in the sample also encode this CDR3. This chain uses TRBV13-3 with TRBJ2-3; D remains ambiguous. V dropped 2 bases and J dropped 3 bases, with 7 bases sitting between them. Germline V gene data show CDR1 as NNHDY and CDR2 as SYVADS. The CDR3 length is 13 residues. This CDR3 is CASSDREAETLYF. CDR3 DNA, as far as it was read: TGTGCCAGCAGTGACAGAGAAGCAGAA.

A note on this clone: Germline and genes here are mouse. The missing CDR3 end, 4 residues past where the read stops, is filled in from the germline J gene. The chain combines TRBV5 with TRBJ2-3, with TRBD1 matching over 8 bases. V lost 5 bases and J lost 0; bases outside the gene matches: 7. This CDR3 has 16 residues. Per germline, CDR1 LGHNA and CDR2 YNLKQL (reference sequence). The CDR3 here is CASSSRTGRSAETLYF. The part of the CDR3 DNA that was read is TGTGCCAGCAGCTCTCGGACAGGGAGAAGTGCAGAA.

A remark on this clone: The gene names here belong to mouse. The read is 4 residues too short to cover the CDR3 end, so that end is filled in from the germline J gene. The chain uses TRBV13-2 and TRBJ2-7, with TRBD2 matching 10 bases. Trimming took 2 bases from V and 3 from J; bases not matched to a gene: 5. The CDR3 sequence is 15 residues long. Looked up from germline, CDR1 is NNHNN and CDR2 is SYGAGS (reference sequence). CDR3 DNA (partial): TGTGCCAGCGGTGAGGAGACTGGGGGGCACTAT. This encodes CASGEETGGHY. The full CDR3 is CASGEETGGHYEQYF.

This clone was found a few times. The germline and genes are mouse ones. The missing CDR3 end, 4 residues past where the read stops, is filled in from the germline J gene. The chain employs TRBV13-1 and TRBJ2-2; 7 bases match TRBD1. Losses at the gene ends were 2 bases for V and 3 bases for J; bases not matched to a gene: 4. CDR3 length: 15 residues. Germline V lookup: CDR1 NSHNY, CDR2 SYGAGN. The CDR3 DNA, read in part, is TGTGCCAGCAGTGACAGGCAGGGGGACACCGGG. Its translation is CASSDRQGDTG. The complete CDR3 protein is CASSDRQGDTGQLYF.